Presented here are 27 T cell receptor beta chains from one specimen sequenced in a study of CD8 T cells in ankylosing spondylitis. For these receptors, no antigen is known. General observations from the study: Within ankylosing spondylitis blood, a TCR beta motif made up of fewer than ten highly homologous variants appeared to be characteristic.

TCRdb called the 5' RACE reads again in MiXCR, with one record for every CDR3 protein. The data hold about 840,000 distinct CDR3 sequences, with 12% observed a single time. The source material was blood, either unsorted or a sorted T cell fraction (not recorded which). Every receptor here comes from a male donor with ankylosing spondylitis.

In its sample, this clonotype was seen many times. The chain recombines TRBV29-1 with TRBJ1-1; tentatively, D is TRBD1 (5 bases). CDR3 size: 12 residues. Trimming removed 4 bases at V and 11 bases at J, with 17 bases between. From germline, CDR1 is SQVTM and CDR2 ANQGSEA. The DNA of the CDR3 is TGCAGCGTTGTTGGGACCTCCTTGGAGGCTTTCTTT. Translation: CSVVGTSLEAFF.

V and J are TRBV6-1 and TRBJ1-2, with 7 bases identical to TRBD1. This CDR3 region has 15 residues. Germline V gene sequence: CDR1 MNHNS, CDR2 SASEGT. V lost 3 bases, J lost 3 bases, and 7 bases stayed unmatched. The CDR3 is CASSDRDSGYYGYTF. The CDR3 nucleotides are TGTGCCAGCAGTGACCGGGACAGCGGATACTATGGCTACACCTTC.

This clonotype was seen at least ten times. The chain has TRBV20-1 and TRBJ1-1, with D tentatively TRBD1 (6 bases). Trimming stripped 5 bases from V and 3 bases from J, with 13 bases between. Germline loops: CDR1 DFQATT, CDR2 SNEGSKA (reference sequence). CDR3 length: 13 residues. The CDR3 coding sequence is TGCAGTGCTGGGGGAGGACAGTACACTGAAGCTTTCTTT. This codes for CSAGGGQYTEAFF.

The V call is TRBV7-2, the J call TRBJ2-5, with a possible D match to TRBD2 (5 bases). Germline values: CDR1 SGHTA, CDR2 FQGNSA. The CDR3 contains 13 residues. V was cut by 4 bases and J by 3 bases, with 9 bases left in between. The CDR3 is CASSWRREETQYF. CDR3 DNA: TGTGCCAGCAGCTGGAGGCGGGAAGAGACCCAGTACTTC. The complete variable domain, with remaining parts taken from reference TRBV7-2 and TRBJ2-5, reads GAGVSQSPSNKVTEKGKDVELRCDPISGHTALYWYRQSLGQGLEFLIYFQGNSAPDKSGLPSDRFSAERTGGSVSTLTIQRTQQEDSAVYLCASSWRREETQYFGPGTRLLVL.

This clonotype was counted between two and nine times. This rearrangement joins TRBV11-2 to TRBJ2-3; 8 positions agree with TRBD1. This CDR3 comprises 17 residues. Germline V gives CDR1 SGHAT, CDR2 FQNNGV. The V segment lost 5 bases and the J segment 4 bases; nucleotides outside the gene matches: 14. CDR3 in amino acids: CASSTPQGALRADTQYF. In DNA form, the CDR3 reads TGTGCCAGCAGCACGCCCCAGGGGGCTTTAAGGGCAGATACGCAGTATTTT.

In this sample, this clonotype turned up a few times. The chain employs TRBV10-3 and TRBJ2-3, with TRBD1 matching over 9 bases. Trimming cost V 3 bases and J 7 bases; bases outside gene matches: 8. Per germline, CDR1 ENHRY and CDR2 SYGVKD. The CDR3 is 15 amino acids. The CDR3 sequence: CAISDLGQGSNTQYF. The CDR3 DNA sequence: TGTGCCATCAGTGACTTGGGACAGGGCTCAAATACGCAGTATTTT.

The chain uses TRBV30 and TRBJ1-1; TRBD1 matches 7 bases. The CDR3 is 13 amino acids. Per the germline V gene, CDR1 is GTSNPN and CDR2 is SVGIG (reference sequence). With 1 base clipped from V and 11 bases from J, the junction kept 10 bases outside the gene matches. The CDR3 DNA sequence: TGTGCCTGGAGTGGCAATGTGGGACAGAAGGCTTTCTTT. This sequence encodes CAWSGNVGQKAFF.

The CDR3 nucleotides are TGTGCCATCAGTGGGGCGGCTGGGGCCAACGTCCTGACTTTC. This sequence encodes CAISGAAGANVLTF. The chain is built from TRBV10-3 and TRBJ2-6; D is undetermined. The CDR3 length is 14 residues. From germline, CDR1 is ENHRY and CDR2 SYGVKD. The V gene lost 4 bases and the J gene lost 2 bases, with 6 bases spanning the gap.

This clonotype was observed at least ten times. The V call is TRBV20-1, the J call TRBJ2-1, with TRBD2 identical over 10 bases. CDR1 DFQATT and CDR2 SNEGSKA come from the germline V gene (reference sequence). V gave up 5 bases and J gave up 0 bases; unmatched junction bases: 4. The CDR3 is made up of 15 amino acids. CDR3 in amino acids: CSAPLAGSSYNEQFF. CDR3 bases: TGCAGTGCTCCACTAGCGGGGAGCTCCTACAATGAGCAGTTCTTC.

This clonotype was observed many times. The junction and the germline gene differ at one end; a read error may be behind it. The CDR3 sequence: CSVGPPSPF. The CDR3 DNA reads as TGCAGCGTTGGCCCACCTAGCCCCTTT. The rearrangement uses TRBV29-1 and TRBJ1-1; D not certain. This CDR3 comprises 9 residues. Germline V gives CDR1 SQVTM, CDR2 ANQGSEA.

The chain has TRBV4-2 and TRBJ2-3; the match to TRBD2 covers 9 bases. CDR1 is LGHNA and CDR2 is YNFKEQ in the germline V gene. J lost 4 bases, V lost 2 bases, and 7 bases had no gene match. The CDR3 is made up of 16 amino acids. The CDR3 DNA reads TGTGCCAGCAGCCAAAATCCGGGACTAGCATCAGATACGCAGTATTTT. Its protein product is CASSQNPGLASDTQYF.

This chain links TRBV6-2 or TRBV6-3 with TRBJ2-1; TRBD2 aligns across 12 bases. The CDR3 runs to 14 residues. Germline CDR1 MNHEY, CDR2 SVGEGT. The J segment lost 7 bases and the V segment lost 6 bases, leaving 4 bases of the junction unmatched. The DNA of the CDR3 is TGTGCCAGCAGCGGGACTAGCGGGTGGAATGAGCAGTTCTTC. It yields the protein CASSGTSGWNEQFF.

The sample holds a few counts of this clonotype. The CDR3 loop reads CASMTTSYEQYF. Here the CDR3 DNA reads TGTGCCAGCATGACAACCTCCTACGAGCAGTACTTC. The chain couples TRBV28 to TRBJ2-7; no clear D gene. The CDR3 runs to 12 residues. Trimming removed 7 bases at V and 0 bases at J, with 7 bases between. CDR1 is MDHEN, CDR2 SYDVKM, per germline.

Points on this clonotype: A much larger clonotype is one base distant, so this may be a read error. The J gene is TRBJ1-2, the V gene TRBV12-3 or TRBV12-4, with D unresolved. CDR3 size: 14 residues. V lost 5 bases, J lost 1 base, and 11 bases lay in between. The CDR3 bases are TGTGCCAGCAGTGATAACGAGGGTAACTATGGCTACACCTTC. Translating it yields CASSDNEGNYGYTF.

This clonotype has ten or more counts. The gene calls are TRBV10-3 and TRBJ2-5; the match to TRBD1 covers 7 bases. The ends lost 2 bases at V and 5 bases at J; junction bases unmatched: 8. CDR3 length: 15 residues. Germline V gene sequence: CDR1 ENHRY, CDR2 SYGVKD. The CDR3: CAISESGQAKETQYF. In DNA, the CDR3 is TGTGCCATCAGTGAGAGCGGACAGGCCAAGGAGACCCAGTACTTC.

The rearrangement joins TRBV20-1 to TRBJ1-4; 10 nucleotides match TRBD1. Looked up from germline, CDR1 is DFQATT and CDR2 is SNEGSKA (reference sequence). The CDR3 contains 13 residues. The junction had 8 bases not matched to a gene; V was cut back by 5 bases and J by 11 bases. The CDR3 spells CSADRDRGAKLFF. The CDR3 DNA reads TGCAGTGCTGACCGGGACAGGGGAGCCAAACTGTTTTTT.

Only a few counts were recorded for this clonotype. V usage is TRBV5-1 and J usage is TRBJ1-2; tentative D call: TRBD1 (5 bases). The CDR3 has 14 residues. V dropped 7 bases and J dropped 7 bases, with 20 bases sitting between them. Per the germline V gene, CDR1 is SGHRS and CDR2 is YFSETQ. As DNA, the CDR3 is TGCGCCAGCGGCCCGGGACCCAAGAAAGGTGGCTACACCTTC. It is translated as CASGPGPKKGGYTF.

The table lists this clonotype with many counts. This chain links TRBV2 with TRBJ2-2; no reliable D call. Between the trimmed V and J ends, which lost 4 bases and 5 bases, there was a span of 8 bases. This CDR3 region has 13 residues. Germline V gene data show CDR1 as SNHLY and CDR2 as FYNNEI. The DNA for the CDR3 is TGTGCCAGCAGTGTAAGGCGTACCGGGGAGCTGTTTTTT. This translates into CASSVRRTGELFF.

This clonotype came up many times. The chain carries TRBV20-1 and TRBJ1-6, with 9 nucleotides matching TRBD1. CDR1 is DFQATT, CDR2 SNEGSKA, per germline (reference sequence). There are 16 residues in the CDR3. Germline trimming cut 2 bases from V and 4 bases from J; bases unmatched to any gene: 6. CDR3 sequence: CSARPRGQGYNSPLHF. In DNA form, the CDR3 reads TGCAGTGCTAGACCCAGAGGACAGGGGTATAATTCACCCCTCCACTTT.

This rearrangement joins TRBV11-2 to TRBJ2-5; 13 bases fit TRBD2. The V segment lost 2 bases and the J segment 4 bases; nucleotides outside the gene matches: 4. The CDR3 spans 16 residues. Germline-derived CDR1 and CDR2 are SGHAT and FQNNGV. CDR3 coding DNA: TGTGCCAGCAGCTTAACTAGCGGGAGGGCCGGAGAGACCCAGTACTTC. It specifies CASSLTSGRAGETQYF.

The chain carries TRBV4-3 and TRBJ2-2; TRBD2 matches 13 bases. The germline gives CDR1 LGHNA, CDR2 YSLEER. The CDR3 contains 17 residues. Trimming at V came to 0 bases and at J to 6 bases, leaving 4 bases not matched to a gene. CDR3 nucleotides: TGCGCCAGCAGCCAAGATCCGACTAGCGGGAGGTCCGGGGAGCTGTTTTTT. The encoded protein is CASSQDPTSGRSGELFF.

V gene TRBV7-6 combines with J gene TRBJ2-1, with D uncertain. Trimming shortened V by 0 bases and J by 9 bases, and 12 bases separated the two germline ends. Germline V gives CDR1 SGHVS, CDR2 FNYEAQ. This CDR3 comprises 14 residues. CDR3 sequence: CASSLAPLSVEQFF. The CDR3 DNA sequence: TGTGCCAGCAGCTTAGCGCCACTCAGCGTTGAGCAGTTCTTC.

This clonotype came up a few times. The V and J genes are TRBV7-6 and TRBJ2-1; maybe TRBD2 (6 bases). Germline V gene lookup returns CDR1 SGHVS and CDR2 FNYEAQ. Trimming removed 0 bases at V and 6 bases at J, with 9 bases between. The CDR3 consists of 14 residues. The CDR3 nucleotides are TGTGCCAGCAGCTTAGCGGGGGGAGCCAATGAGCAGTTCTTC. Translated, it gives CASSLAGGANEQFF.

This clonotype came up a few times. This chain links TRBV20-1 with TRBJ1-4; D call uncertain. The germline V and J ends were trimmed by 5 bases and 7 bases, with 11 bases remaining between them. The CDR3 runs to 12 residues. The germline V gene encodes CDR1 DFQATT and CDR2 SNEGSKA (reference sequence). The CDR3 spells CSAPREGEKLFF. The CDR3 DNA reads TGCAGTGCTCCGCGTGAGGGTGAAAAACTGTTTTTT.

The rearrangement joins TRBV11-3 to TRBJ2-5; 7 bases map to TRBD1. V lost 6 bases to trimming and J lost 4 bases; unmatched junction nucleotides: 11. The CDR3 runs 15 residues. Germline V gene lookup returns CDR1 SGHNT and CDR2 YENEEA. The CDR3 protein is CASRTYRTGRETQYF. In DNA, the CDR3 is TGTGCCAGCAGAACATATCGGACAGGAAGAGAGACCCAGTACTTC.

This clonotype has only a few counts. The chain joins TRBV20-1 to TRBJ2-7, with a tentative D call TRBD1 (5 bases). The CDR3 has 15 amino acids. The germline V gene has CDR1 DFQATT and CDR2 SNEGSKA (reference sequence). V was pared by 3 bases and J by 0 bases, with 15 bases between. CDR3 DNA sequence: TGCAGTGCTAGTGCAGGGCGAGTAAACTCCTACGAGCAGTACTTC. As protein: CSASAGRVNSYEQYF.

The gene calls are TRBV5-1 and TRBJ1-2; D perhaps matches TRBD1 (5 bases). CDR3 length: 12 residues. The germline CDR1 and CDR2 sequences are SGHRS and YFSETQ. V was pared by 4 bases and J by 13 bases, with 17 bases between. The CDR3 nucleotides are TGCGCCAGCAGCCCCGACAGACGTGTTGCCACCTTC. Its protein is CASSPDRRVATF.